A single sample is the source of the 14 T cell receptor beta chains below, sequenced in a study of cytomegalovirus exposure and HLA in healthy donors. Primers included in the PCR were 60 Vbeta and 13 Jbeta primers. The protocol was immunoSEQ multiplex PCR, while the TCRdb copy is restricted to in-frame clones and leaves out a portion. The sample has roughly 80,000 clones. The sequencing sample was made of PBMCs. These receptors all come from a middle-aged man in good health and CMV-seronegative.

The gene calls are TRBV7-9 and TRBJ2-2; 7 nucleotides line up with TRBD1. This CDR3 has 16 residues. J gave up 2 bases and V 2 bases, and 5 bases lay outside the gene matches. Germline V gene lookup returns CDR1 SEHNR and CDR2 FQNEAQ (reference sequence). The CDR3 DNA reads TGTGCCAGCAGCTTACCGGCAGGGGGAAACACCGGGGAGCTGTTTTTT. Its protein product is CASSLPAGGNTGELFF. Based on the CDR3 plus reference TRBV7-9 and TRBJ2-2, the full variable domain is DTGVSQNPRHKITKRGQNVTFRCDPISEHNRLYWYRQTLGQGPEFLTYFQNEAQLEKSRLLSDRFSAERPKGSFSTLEIQRTEQGDSAMYLCASSLPAGGNTGELFFGEGSRLTVL.

V usage is TRBV29-1 and J usage is TRBJ2-5; 11 bases match TRBD1. The CDR3 contains 13 residues. Germline-derived CDR1 and CDR2 are SQVTM and ANQGSEA. J gave up 4 bases and V 4 bases, and 2 bases lay outside the gene matches. The CDR3 nucleotides read TGCAGCGTTGTTGGGACAGGGGGAGAGACCCAGTACTTC. Its translation: CSVVGTGGETQYF.

Comment on this clone: The sample carries other DNA sequences with the same CDR3. The rearrangement joins TRBV7-9 to TRBJ1-2; D not resolved. Trimming removed 1 base from V and 0 bases from J, with 12 bases in between. Germline CDR1 SEHNR, CDR2 FQNEAQ (reference sequence). The CDR3 extends over 16 amino acids. CDR3 loop: CASSLEEALTNYGYTF. For the CDR3, the DNA is TGTGCCAGCAGCTTAGAAGAGGCGTTAACTAACTATGGCTACACCTTC.

The CDR3 sequence is CASRDSYYGYTF. In nucleotides, the CDR3 is TGTGCCAGCCGGGACAGCTACTATGGCTACACCTTC. This chain uses TRBV6-5 with TRBJ1-2; 7 bases fit TRBD1. Trimming removed 8 bases from V and 3 bases from J; junction bases left unmatched: 3. Germline-derived CDR1 and CDR2 are MNHEY and SVGAGI. CDR3 length equals 12 residues.

J is TRBJ1-6 and V is TRBV19; tentative D call: TRBD1 (6 bases). This CDR3 is 15 amino acids long. V gave up 0 bases and J gave up 10 bases, with 13 bases separating them. Germline V gene sequence: CDR1 LNHDA, CDR2 SQIVND (reference sequence). CDR3: CASSIDRQGWSPLHF. The CDR3 DNA reads as TGTGCCAGTAGTATAGATCGGCAGGGGTGGTCACCCCTCCACTTT.

The chain couples TRBV2 to TRBJ1-1; TRBD1 matches 11 bases. The CDR3 length is 16 residues. V lost 8 bases, J lost 5 bases, and 13 bases stayed unmatched. The germline CDR1 and CDR2 sequences are SNHLY and FYNNEI. The CDR3 loop is CASLRDRGFPLTEAFF. Here the CDR3 DNA reads TGTGCCAGCCTCCGGGACAGGGGGTTTCCCTTGACTGAAGCTTTCTTT.

For this clone: One junction end disagrees with the germline gene, perhaps due to a read error. The chain employs TRBV5-6 and TRBJ2-7; D perhaps matches TRBD2 (6 bases). The CDR3 spans 12 residues. Germline CDR1 SGHDT, CDR2 YYEEEE. The CDR3 DNA reads as TGTGCCAGCAGTTTGGCGGGGAACGAGCAGTACTTC. As protein: CASSLAGNEQYF.

The genes are TRBV6-6 and TRBJ1-6; D ambiguous. The germline V gene has CDR1 MNHNY and CDR2 SVGAGI (reference sequence). This CDR3 is 11 amino acids long. V lost 5 bases, J lost 7 bases, and 3 bases lay in between. In nucleotides, the CDR3 is TGTGCCAGCAGTACAAATTCACCCCTCCACTTT. As protein: CASSTNSPLHF.

The chain recombines TRBV10-2 with TRBJ1-1; D not resolved. Per germline, CDR1 WSHSY and CDR2 SAAADI. The length of the CDR3 is 13 residues. V dropped 3 bases and J dropped 6 bases, with 11 bases sitting between them. In nucleotides, the CDR3 is TGCGCCAGCAGTGACCCCGCGGGAGCTGAAGCTTTCTTT. Translation: CASSDPAGAEAFF.

This rearrangement joins TRBV5-1 to TRBJ1-3; D is unresolved. Germline V gene data show CDR1 as SGHRS and CDR2 as YFSETQ. There are 13 residues in the CDR3. V was cut by 0 bases and J by 5 bases, with 6 bases left in between. The DNA for the CDR3 is TGCGCCAGCAGCTTGGGACTCCGAAACACCATATATTTT. Translation: CASSLGLRNTIYF.

The V call is TRBV6-5, the J call TRBJ1-5; D not resolved. The CDR3 has 14 residues. Germline V gene lookup returns CDR1 MNHEY and CDR2 SVGAGI. V shed 5 bases and J shed 1 base, with 9 bases lying between them. The CDR3: CASSRLASNQPQHF. The CDR3 coding sequence is TGTGCCAGCAGTCGCCTCGCGAGCAATCAGCCCCAGCATTTT.

The chain uses TRBV18 and TRBJ1-2; 7 bases are shared with TRBD1. From germline, CDR1 is KGHSH and CDR2 LQKENI. J was trimmed by 5 bases and V by 1 base; bases with no gene match: 4. This CDR3 has 14 residues. CDR3 sequence: CASSPQGAQYGYTF. In nucleotides, the CDR3 is TGTGCCAGCTCACCACAGGGGGCACAGTATGGCTACACCTTC.

The V and J genes are TRBV11-1 and TRBJ1-1, with 10 bases matching TRBD1. The CDR3 is made up of 15 amino acids. Germline trimming cut 5 bases from V and 5 bases from J; bases unmatched to any gene: 8. Germline V lookup: CDR1 SGHAT, CDR2 FQDESV (reference sequence). DNA of the CDR3: TGTGCCAGCAGCCCGCACGACAGGGGGCTTACTGAAGCTTTCTTT. Translation: CASSPHDRGLTEAFF.

V is TRBV19 and J is TRBJ1-1; 9 positions agree with TRBD1. The V and J ends lost 4 bases and 4 bases, in that order; junction bases with no gene match: 4. Germline-derived CDR1 and CDR2 are LNHDA and SQIVND (reference sequence). This CDR3 contains 14 residues. For the CDR3, the DNA is TGTGCCAGTAGTAGGACAGGGGTTCTCACTGAAGCTTTCTTT. This codes for CASSRTGVLTEAFF.